Each of the 2 T cell receptor beta chains below was sequenced from the same sample in a study of PD-L1 blockade in urothelial cancer. Time point: peripheral blood 6 weeks after treatment start. TCRdb's table, derived via immunoSEQ multiplex PCR, lists solely in-frame clones and lacks some. This sample yields 120,000 or so clones, of which roughly 86% are seen a single time; roughly 2.3% belongs to the top ten. The sample in question was PBMCs, obtained around atezolizumab (anti-PD-L1) treatment. The source of these receptors is a man in his forties or fifties with urothelial cancer.

The chain uses TRBV13 and TRBJ2-7; D gene ambiguous. Trimming shortened V by 0 bases and J by 8 bases, and 17 bases separated the two germline ends. The CDR3 sequence is 15 residues long. CDR1 and CDR2 from the germline V gene are PRHDT and FYEKMQ (reference sequence). The CDR3 DNA sequence: TGTGCCAGCAGCTTAGGCCCCGACTGGAATCTCAAGCAGTACTTC. Protein product: CASSLGPDWNLKQYF.

The V call is TRBV6-1, the J call TRBJ1-1, with TRBD1 as a possible D gene (6 bases). Germline lookup yields CDR1 MNHNS and CDR2 SASEGT. The CDR3 covers 14 residues. The V end lost 6 bases, the J end lost 0 bases, and 11 bases lay between the germline ends. CDR3 nucleotide sequence: TGTGCCAGCAGCGCACAGGGTCTGAACACTGAAGCTTTCTTT. It codes for CASSAQGLNTEAFF.